The rows below give T cell receptor beta chains drawn from one sample of a study of blood T cell repertoires in COVID-19. Here immunoSEQ multiplex PCR was the method, and the copy in TCRdb shows in-frame clones only, minus some. The sample contains around 190,000 clones, 86% of which appear only once. Specimen: peripheral blood. Receptor source: a man between 65 and 80 years old with active or convalescent COVID-19. CDR3s include the opening cysteine and the closing phenylalanine or tryptophan.

TRBJ1-2,TRBV7-9,CASSFGQNYGYTF
TRBJ2-3,TRBV24-1,CAIGEDTQYF
TRBJ2-7,TRBV7-2,CASSSGLAGEQYF
TRBJ2-1,TRBV5-1,CASSIESSGRPFF
TRBJ1-2,TRBV3-1/TRBV3-2,CASSPAGRRDGYTF
TRBJ2-2,TRBV6-2/TRBV6-3,CASSNRWGAGELFF
TRBJ2-5,TRBV7-2,CASSPDQGRAETQYF
TRBJ2-7,TRBV6-2/TRBV6-3,CASRPTSGGTYEQYF
TRBJ1-4,TRBV10-3,CAVGGASNEKLFF
TRBJ2-1,TRBV6-2/TRBV6-3,CASSPLGRYNEQFF
TRBJ2-5,TRBV6-2/TRBV6-3,CASSYAGVSLETQYF
TRBJ2-3,TRBV6-6,CASRGLSTDTQYF
TRBJ2-3,TRBV9,CASSASGGGTDTQYF
TRBJ1-1,TRBV7-2,CASSFGRNTEAFF
TRBJ2-1,TRBV11-2,CASSRWGQGDNEQFF
TRBJ2-7,TRBV5-1,CASSLESPGGPYEQYF
TRBJ1-4,TRBV6-2/TRBV6-3,CASSYAGGEVEKLFF
TRBJ2-1,TRBV4-3,CASSQERGLAGGVEQFF
TRBJ2-7,TRBV11-2,CASRLLETASYEQYF
TRBJ2-7,TRBV2,CASTREISYEQYF
TRBJ1-1,TRBV7-9,CASSLGRAGGTEAFF
TRBJ1-4,TRBV4-3,CASSQGRGQGHEKLFF